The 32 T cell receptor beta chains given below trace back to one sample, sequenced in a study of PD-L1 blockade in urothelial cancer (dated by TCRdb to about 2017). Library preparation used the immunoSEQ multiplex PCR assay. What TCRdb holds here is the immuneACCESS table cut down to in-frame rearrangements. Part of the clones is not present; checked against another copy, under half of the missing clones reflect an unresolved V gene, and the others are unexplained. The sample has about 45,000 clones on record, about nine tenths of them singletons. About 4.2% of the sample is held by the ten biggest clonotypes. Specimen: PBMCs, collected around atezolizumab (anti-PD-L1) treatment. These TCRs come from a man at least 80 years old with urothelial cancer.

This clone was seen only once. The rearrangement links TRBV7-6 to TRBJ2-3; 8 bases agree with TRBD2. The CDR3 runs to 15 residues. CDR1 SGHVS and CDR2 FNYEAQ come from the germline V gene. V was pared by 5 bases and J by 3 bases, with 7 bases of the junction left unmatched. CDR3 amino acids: CASSPTSGLTDTQYF. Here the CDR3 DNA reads TGTGCCAGCAGCCCTACTAGCGGACTGACAGATACGCAGTATTTT.

Here the CDR3 DNA reads TGTGCCAGCAGGGTAGAGTACACTGAAGCTTTCTTT. As protein: CASRVEYTEAFF. This chain uses TRBV2 with TRBJ1-1; no clear D. V dropped 6 bases and J dropped 3 bases, with 8 bases sitting between them. Germline-derived CDR1 and CDR2 are SNHLY and FYNNEI. This CDR3 is 12 amino acids long.

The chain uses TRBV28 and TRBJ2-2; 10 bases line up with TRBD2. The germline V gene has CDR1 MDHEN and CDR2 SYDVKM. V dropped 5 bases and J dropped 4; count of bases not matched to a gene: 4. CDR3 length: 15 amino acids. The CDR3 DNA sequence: TGTGCCAGCAGTGGGACTAGCGTCATCACCGGGGAGCTGTTTTTT. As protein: CASSGTSVITGELFF.

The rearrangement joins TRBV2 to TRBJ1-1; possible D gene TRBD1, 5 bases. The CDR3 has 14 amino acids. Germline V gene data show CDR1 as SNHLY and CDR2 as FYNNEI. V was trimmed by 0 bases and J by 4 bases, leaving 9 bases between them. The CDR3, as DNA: TGTGCCAGCAGTGAAGCGCGCGGGGGCACTGAAGCTTTCTTT. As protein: CASSEARGGTEAFF.

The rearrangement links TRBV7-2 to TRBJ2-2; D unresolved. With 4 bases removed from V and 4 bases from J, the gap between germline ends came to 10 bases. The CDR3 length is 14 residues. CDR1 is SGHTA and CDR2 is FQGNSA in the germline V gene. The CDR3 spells CASSSLRSTGELFF. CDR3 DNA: TGTGCCAGCAGCTCCCTGAGGTCCACCGGGGAGCTGTTTTTT.

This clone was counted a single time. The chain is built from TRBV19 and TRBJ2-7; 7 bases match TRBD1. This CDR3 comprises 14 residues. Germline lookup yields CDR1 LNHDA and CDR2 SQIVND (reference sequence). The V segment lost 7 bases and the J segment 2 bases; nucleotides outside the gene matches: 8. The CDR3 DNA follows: TGTGCCAGTAAGACAGGGAACAAAGCCTACGAGCAGTACTTC. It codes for CASKTGNKAYEQYF.

The CDR3 DNA sequence: TGCGCCAGCAGCCCCACCGGGTTCGATGAGCAGTTCTTC. Translating gives CASSPTGFDEQFF. The chain combines TRBV23-1 with TRBJ2-1; D uncertain. TRBV23-1 is annotated as an ORF whose role is uncertain. The CDR3 is 13 residues long. Trimming shortened V by 6 bases and J by 8 bases, and 14 bases separated the two germline ends.

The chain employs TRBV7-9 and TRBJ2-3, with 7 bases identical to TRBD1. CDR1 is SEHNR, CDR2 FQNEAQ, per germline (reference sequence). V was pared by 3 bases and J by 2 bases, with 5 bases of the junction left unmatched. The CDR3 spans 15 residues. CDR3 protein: CASSLDRSNTDTQYF. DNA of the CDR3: TGTGCCAGCAGCTTGGACAGGAGCAACACAGATACGCAGTATTTT.

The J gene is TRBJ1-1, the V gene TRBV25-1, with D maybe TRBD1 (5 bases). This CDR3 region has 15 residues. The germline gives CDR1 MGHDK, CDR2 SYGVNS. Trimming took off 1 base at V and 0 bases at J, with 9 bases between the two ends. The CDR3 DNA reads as TGTGCCAGCAGTGAATTCGGGGGATTGAACACTGAAGCTTTCTTT. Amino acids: CASSEFGGLNTEAFF.

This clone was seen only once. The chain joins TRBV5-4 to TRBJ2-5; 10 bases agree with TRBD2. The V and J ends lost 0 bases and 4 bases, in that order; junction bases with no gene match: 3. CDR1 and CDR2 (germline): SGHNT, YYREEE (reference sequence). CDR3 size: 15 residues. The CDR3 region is CASSLALAGAETQYF. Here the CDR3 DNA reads TGTGCCAGCAGCTTGGCCCTAGCGGGAGCAGAGACCCAGTACTTC.

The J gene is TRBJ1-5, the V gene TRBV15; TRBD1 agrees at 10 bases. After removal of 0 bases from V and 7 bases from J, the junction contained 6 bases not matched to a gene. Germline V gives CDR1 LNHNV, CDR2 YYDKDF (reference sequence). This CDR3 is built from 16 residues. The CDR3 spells CATSREGTGVPQPQHF. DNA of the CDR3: TGTGCCACCAGCAGAGAAGGGACAGGGGTCCCCCAGCCCCAGCATTTT.

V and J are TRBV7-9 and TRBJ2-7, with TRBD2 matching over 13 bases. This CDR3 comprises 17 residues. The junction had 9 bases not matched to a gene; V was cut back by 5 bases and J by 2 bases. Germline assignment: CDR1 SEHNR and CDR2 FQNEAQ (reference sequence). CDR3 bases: TGTGCCAGCAGCCCACCGGGACTAGCGGGATTGACCTACGAGCAGTACTTC. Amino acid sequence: CASSPPGLAGLTYEQYF.

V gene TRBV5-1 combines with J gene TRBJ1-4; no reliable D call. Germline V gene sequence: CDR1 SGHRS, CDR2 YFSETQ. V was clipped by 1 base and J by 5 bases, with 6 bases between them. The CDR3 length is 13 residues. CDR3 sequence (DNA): TGCGCCAGCAGCTTGAGCCGAAATGAAAAACTGTTTTTT. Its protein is CASSLSRNEKLFF.

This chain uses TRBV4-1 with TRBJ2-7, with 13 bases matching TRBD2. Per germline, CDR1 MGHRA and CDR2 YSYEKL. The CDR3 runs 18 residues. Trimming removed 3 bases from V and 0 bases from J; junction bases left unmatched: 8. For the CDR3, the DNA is TGCGCCAGCAGCCACGAGGTTTGGACTAGCGGGAGCTCCTACGAGCAGTACTTC. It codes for CASSHEVWTSGSSYEQYF.

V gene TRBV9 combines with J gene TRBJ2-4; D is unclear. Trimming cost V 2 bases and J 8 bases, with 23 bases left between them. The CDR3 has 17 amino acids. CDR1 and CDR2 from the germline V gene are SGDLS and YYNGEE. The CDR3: CASSVEGRVESADIQYF. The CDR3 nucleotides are TGTGCCAGCAGCGTCGAAGGCCGGGTAGAAAGCGCGGACATTCAGTACTTC.

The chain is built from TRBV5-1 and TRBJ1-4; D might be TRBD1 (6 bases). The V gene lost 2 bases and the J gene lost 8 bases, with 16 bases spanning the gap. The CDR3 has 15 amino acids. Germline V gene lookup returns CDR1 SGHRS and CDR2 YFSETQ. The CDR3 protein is CASSLRTGRNEKLFF. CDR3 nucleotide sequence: TGCGCCAGCAGCTTACGTACAGGGCGAAACGAAAAACTGTTTTTT.

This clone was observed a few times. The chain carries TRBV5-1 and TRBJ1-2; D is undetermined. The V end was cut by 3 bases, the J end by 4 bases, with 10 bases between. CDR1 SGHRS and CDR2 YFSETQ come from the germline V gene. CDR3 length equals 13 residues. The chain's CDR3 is CASSYDKIYGYTF. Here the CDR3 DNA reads TGCGCCAGCAGCTACGACAAGATCTATGGCTACACCTTC.

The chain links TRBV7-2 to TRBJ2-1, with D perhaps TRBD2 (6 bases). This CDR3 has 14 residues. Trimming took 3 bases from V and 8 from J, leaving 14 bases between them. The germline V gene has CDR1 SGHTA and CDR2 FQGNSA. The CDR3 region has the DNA TGTGCCAGCAGCTTGGTACTAGCAAACGATGAGCAGTTCTTC. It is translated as CASSLVLANDEQFF.

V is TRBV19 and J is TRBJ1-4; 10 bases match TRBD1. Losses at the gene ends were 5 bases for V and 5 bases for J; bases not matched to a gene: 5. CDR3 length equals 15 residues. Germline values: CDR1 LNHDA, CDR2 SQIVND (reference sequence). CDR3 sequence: CASSGWTGGNEKLFF. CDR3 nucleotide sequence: TGTGCCAGTAGTGGGTGGACAGGGGGAAATGAAAAACTGTTTTTT.

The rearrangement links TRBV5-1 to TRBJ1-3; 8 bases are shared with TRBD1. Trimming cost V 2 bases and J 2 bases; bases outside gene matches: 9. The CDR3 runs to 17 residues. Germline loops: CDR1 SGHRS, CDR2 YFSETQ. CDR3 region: CASSFENGQGTGNTIYF. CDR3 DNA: TGCGCCAGCAGCTTCGAAAACGGACAGGGCACTGGAAACACCATATATTTT.

Here the CDR3 DNA reads TGCGCCAGCAGCGAACGGGGACAGCCAGTTTATGGCTACACCTTC. This sequence encodes CASSERGQPVYGYTF. The chain joins TRBV5-1 to TRBJ1-2; 7 bases are shared with TRBD1. This CDR3 is 15 amino acids long. Germline lookup yields CDR1 SGHRS and CDR2 YFSETQ. J was trimmed by 5 bases and V by 4 bases; bases with no gene match: 11.

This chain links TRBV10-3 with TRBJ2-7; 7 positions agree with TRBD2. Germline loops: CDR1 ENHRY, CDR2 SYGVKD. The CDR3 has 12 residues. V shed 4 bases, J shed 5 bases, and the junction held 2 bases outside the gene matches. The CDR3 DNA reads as TGTGCCATCAGTGCAGGGAGGGACGAGCAGTACTTC. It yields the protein CAISAGRDEQYF.

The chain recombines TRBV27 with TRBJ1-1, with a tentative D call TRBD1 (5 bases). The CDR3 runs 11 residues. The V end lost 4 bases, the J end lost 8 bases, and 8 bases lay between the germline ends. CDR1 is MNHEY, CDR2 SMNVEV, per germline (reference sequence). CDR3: CASSSHREAFF. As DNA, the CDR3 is TGTGCCAGCAGTTCCCACAGGGAAGCTTTCTTT.

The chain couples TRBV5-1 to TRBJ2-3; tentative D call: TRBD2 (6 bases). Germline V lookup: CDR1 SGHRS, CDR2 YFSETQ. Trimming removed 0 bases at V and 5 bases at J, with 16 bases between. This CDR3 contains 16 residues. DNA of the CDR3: TGCGCCAGCAGCTTGGAATCGGCCGTCGGGGGAGATACGCAGTATTTT. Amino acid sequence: CASSLESAVGGDTQYF.

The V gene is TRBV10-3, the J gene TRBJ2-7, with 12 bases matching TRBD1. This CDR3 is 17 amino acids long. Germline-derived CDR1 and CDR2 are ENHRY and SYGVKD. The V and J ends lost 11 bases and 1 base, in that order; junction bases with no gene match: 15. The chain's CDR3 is CASTSGTGGGRSYEQYF. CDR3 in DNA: TGTGCCTCGACTTCCGGGACAGGGGGCGGAAGGTCCTACGAGCAGTACTTC.

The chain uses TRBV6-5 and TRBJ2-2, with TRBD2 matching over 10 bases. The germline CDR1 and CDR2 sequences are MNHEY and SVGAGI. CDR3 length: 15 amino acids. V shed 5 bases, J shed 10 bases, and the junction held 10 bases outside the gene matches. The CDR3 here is CASSGLLGLAAELFF. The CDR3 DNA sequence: TGTGCCAGCAGTGGTTTGCTAGGACTAGCGGCGGAGCTGTTTTTT.

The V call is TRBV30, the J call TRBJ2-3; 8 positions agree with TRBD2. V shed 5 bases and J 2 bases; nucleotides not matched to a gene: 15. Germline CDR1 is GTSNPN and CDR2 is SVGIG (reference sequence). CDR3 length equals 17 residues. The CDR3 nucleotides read TGTGCCTGGGCAAGGAGTTTCGGGGGGGACTTCACAGATACGCAGTATTTT. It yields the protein CAWARSFGGDFTDTQYF.

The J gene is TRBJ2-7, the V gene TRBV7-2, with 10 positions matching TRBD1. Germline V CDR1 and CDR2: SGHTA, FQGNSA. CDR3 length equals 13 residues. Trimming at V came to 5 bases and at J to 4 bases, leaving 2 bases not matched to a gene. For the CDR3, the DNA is TGTGCCAGCAGCCGGGACAGGGGATACGAGCAGTACTTC. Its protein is CASSRDRGYEQYF.

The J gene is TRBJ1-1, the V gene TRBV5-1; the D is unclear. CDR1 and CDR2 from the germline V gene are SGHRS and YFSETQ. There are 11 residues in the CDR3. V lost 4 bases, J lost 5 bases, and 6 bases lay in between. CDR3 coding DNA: TGCGCCAGCAGCCCCGGGACTGAAGCTTTCTTT. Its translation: CASSPGTEAFF.

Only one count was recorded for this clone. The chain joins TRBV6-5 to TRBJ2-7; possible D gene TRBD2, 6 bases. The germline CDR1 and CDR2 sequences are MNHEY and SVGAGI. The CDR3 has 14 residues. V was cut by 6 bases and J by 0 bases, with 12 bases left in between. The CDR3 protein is CASRGIAVSYEQYF. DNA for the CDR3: TGTGCCAGCAGAGGTATAGCGGTCTCCTACGAGCAGTACTTC.

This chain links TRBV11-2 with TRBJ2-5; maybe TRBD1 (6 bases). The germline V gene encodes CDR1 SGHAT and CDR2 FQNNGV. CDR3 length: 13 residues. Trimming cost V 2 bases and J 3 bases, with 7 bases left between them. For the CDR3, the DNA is TGTGCCAGCAGCTTACAGGGGAAAGAGACCCAGTACTTC. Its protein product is CASSLQGKETQYF.

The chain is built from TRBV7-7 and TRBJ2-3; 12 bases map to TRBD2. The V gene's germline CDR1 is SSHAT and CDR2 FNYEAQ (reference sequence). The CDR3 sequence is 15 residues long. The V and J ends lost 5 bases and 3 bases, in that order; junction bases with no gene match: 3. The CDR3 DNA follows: TGTGCCAGCAGCCCACTAGCGGGAGGAACAGATACGCAGTATTTT. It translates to CASSPLAGGTDTQYF.